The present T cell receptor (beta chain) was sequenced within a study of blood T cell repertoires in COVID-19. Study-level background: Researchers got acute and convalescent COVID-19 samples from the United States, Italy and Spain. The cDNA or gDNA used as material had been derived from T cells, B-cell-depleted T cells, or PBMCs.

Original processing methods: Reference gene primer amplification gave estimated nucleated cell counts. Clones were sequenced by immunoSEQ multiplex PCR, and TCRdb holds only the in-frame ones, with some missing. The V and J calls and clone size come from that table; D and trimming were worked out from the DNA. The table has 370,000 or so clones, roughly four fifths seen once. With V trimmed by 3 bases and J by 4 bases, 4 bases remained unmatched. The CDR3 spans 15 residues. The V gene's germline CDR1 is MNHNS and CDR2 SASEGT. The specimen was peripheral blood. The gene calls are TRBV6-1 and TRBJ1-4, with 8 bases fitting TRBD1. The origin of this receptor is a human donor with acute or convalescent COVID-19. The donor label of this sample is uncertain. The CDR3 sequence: CASSDRGRGNEKLFF. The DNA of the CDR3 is TGTGCCAGCAGTGACAGGGGGCGCGGTAATGAAAAACTGTTTTTT.